This T cell receptor beta chain was identified during a study of shared clonotypes between healthy human individuals. Deep level was the assay's run setting. Unsorted PBMC replicate PCRs used approximately 300 ng DNA, approximately 29,000 T cell genomes. As processed by the authors: As immunoSEQ supplied junction-only sequences (without quality scores), filtering differed. The method was immunoSEQ multiplex PCR; TCRdb's version includes in-frame clones alone and lacks a portion of them. V and J calls and clone size come straight from that table; D and trimming were deduced from the DNA. The sample lists about 490,000 clones, 76% seen once, with 13% in the top ten. This CDR3 region has 13 residues. Trimming stripped 0 bases from V and 5 bases from J, with 7 bases between. Per the germline V gene, CDR1 is SGHAT and CDR2 is FQNNGV.

The TCR sequence derives from a middle-aged woman in good health. Some clones in this sample may be carry-over from other donors' samples. Sequencing was performed on PBMCs. V and J are TRBV11-2 and TRBJ2-5, with a tentative D call TRBD1 (5 bases). The CDR3 DNA follows: TGTGCCAGCAGCTTAGATCCAGGGGAGACCCAGTACTTC. Translated: CASSLDPGETQYF.